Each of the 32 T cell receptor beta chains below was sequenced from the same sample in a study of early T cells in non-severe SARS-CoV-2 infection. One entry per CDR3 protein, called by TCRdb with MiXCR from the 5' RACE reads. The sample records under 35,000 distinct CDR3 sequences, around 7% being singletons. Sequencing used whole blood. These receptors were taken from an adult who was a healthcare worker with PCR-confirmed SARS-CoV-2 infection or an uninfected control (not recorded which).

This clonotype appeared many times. Written as DNA, the CDR3 is TGTGCCAGCTCACCACTAGAAACCGGCTACGAGCAGTACTTC. Its translation is CASSPLETGYEQYF. The gene calls are TRBV18 and TRBJ2-7; D is undetermined. Trimming pared 1 base from V and 3 bases from J, leaving 10 bases between. Germline CDR1 is KGHSH and CDR2 is LQKENI. The CDR3 sequence is 14 residues long.

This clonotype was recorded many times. The chain's CDR3 is CATSRGTSQETQYF. DNA for the CDR3: TGTGCCACCAGCAGAGGGACAAGTCAAGAGACCCAGTACTTC. This chain links TRBV15 with TRBJ2-5, with TRBD1 as a possible D gene (5 bases). Trimming left V 1 base short and J 2 bases short, with 8 bases between. This CDR3 contains 14 residues. The V gene's germline CDR1 is LNHNV and CDR2 YYDKDF (reference sequence).

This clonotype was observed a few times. CDR3 amino acids: CASLGTSRYEGTQYF. CDR3 sequence (DNA): TGTGCCAGCTTAGGGACTAGTCGTTATGAAGGGACCCAGTACTTC. The chain carries TRBV6-2 or TRBV6-3 and TRBJ2-5, with 8 positions matching TRBD2. Germline V gene data show CDR1 as MNHEY and CDR2 as SVGEGT. V shed 8 bases and J 7 bases; nucleotides not matched to a gene: 15. This CDR3 comprises 15 residues.

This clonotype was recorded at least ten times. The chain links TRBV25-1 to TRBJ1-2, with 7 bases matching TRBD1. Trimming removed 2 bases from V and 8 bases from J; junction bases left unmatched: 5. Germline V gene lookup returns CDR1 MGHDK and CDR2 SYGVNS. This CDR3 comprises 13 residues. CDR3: CASSETGTDGYTF. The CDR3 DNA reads TGTGCCAGCAGTGAAACCGGGACAGACGGCTACACCTTC.

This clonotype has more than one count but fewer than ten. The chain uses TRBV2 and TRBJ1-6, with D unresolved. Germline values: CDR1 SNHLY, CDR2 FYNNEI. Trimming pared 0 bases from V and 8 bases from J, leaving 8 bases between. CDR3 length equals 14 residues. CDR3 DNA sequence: TGTGCCAGCAGTGAAGCGAACCCTTATTCACCCCTCCACTTT. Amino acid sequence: CASSEANPYSPLHF.

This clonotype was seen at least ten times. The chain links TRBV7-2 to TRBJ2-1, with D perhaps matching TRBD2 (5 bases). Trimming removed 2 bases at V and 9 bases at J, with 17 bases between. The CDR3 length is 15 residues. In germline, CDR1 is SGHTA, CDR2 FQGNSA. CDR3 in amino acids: CASSLSASSRGEQFF. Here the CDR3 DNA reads TGTGCCAGCAGCTTAAGCGCCTCATCACGGGGTGAGCAGTTCTTC. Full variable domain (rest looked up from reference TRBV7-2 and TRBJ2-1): GAGVSQSPSNKVTEKGKDVELRCDPISGHTALYWYRQSLGQGLEFLIYFQGNSAPDKSGLPSDRFSAERTGGSVSTLTIQRTQQEDSAVYLCASSLSASSRGEQFFGPGTRLTVL.

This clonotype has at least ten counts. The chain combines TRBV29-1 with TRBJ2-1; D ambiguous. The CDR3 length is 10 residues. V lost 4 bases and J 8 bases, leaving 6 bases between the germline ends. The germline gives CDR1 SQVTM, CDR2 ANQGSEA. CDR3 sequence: CSVVIDEQFF. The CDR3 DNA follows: TGCAGCGTTGTAATCGATGAGCAGTTCTTC.

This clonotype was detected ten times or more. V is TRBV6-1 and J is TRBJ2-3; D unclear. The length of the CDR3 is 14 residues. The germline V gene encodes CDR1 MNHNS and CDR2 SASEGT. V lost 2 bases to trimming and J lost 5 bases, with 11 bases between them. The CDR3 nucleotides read TGTGCCAGCAGTGAATCCGTCGCAGGAGATACGCAGTATTTT. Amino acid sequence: CASSESVAGDTQYF.

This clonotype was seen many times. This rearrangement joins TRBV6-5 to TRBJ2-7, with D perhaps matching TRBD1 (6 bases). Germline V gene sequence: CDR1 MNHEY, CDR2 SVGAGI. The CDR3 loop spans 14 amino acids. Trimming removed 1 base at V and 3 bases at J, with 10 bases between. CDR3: CASSYLGQIYEQYF. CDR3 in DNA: TGTGCCAGCAGTTACTTAGGACAGATCTACGAGCAGTACTTC.

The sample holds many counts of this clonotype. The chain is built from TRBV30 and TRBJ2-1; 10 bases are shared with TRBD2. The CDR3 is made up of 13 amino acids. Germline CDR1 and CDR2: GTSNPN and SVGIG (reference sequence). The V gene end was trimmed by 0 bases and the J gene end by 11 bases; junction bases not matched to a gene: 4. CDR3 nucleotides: TGTGCCTGGAGTGTCCAGCGGGAGGGGAAGCAGTTCTTC. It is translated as CAWSVQREGKQFF.

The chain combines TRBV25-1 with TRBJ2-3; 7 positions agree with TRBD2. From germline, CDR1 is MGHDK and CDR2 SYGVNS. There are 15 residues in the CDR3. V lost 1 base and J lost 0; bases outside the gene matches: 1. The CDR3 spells CASSEWGGSTDTQYF. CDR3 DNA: TGTGCCAGCAGTGAATGGGGGGGTAGCACAGATACGCAGTATTTT. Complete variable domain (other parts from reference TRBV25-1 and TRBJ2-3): EADIYQTPRYLVIGTGKKITLECSQTMGHDKMYWYQQDPGMELHLIHYSYGVNSTEKGDLSSESTVSRIRTEHFPLTLESARPSHTSQYLCASSEWGGSTDTQYFGPGTRLTVL.

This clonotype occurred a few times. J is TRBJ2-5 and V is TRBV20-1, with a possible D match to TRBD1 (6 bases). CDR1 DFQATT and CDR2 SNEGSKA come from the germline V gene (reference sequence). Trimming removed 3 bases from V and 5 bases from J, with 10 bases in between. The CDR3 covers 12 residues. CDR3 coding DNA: TGCAGTGCTAGGGTACAGGGTGAGACCCAGTACTTC. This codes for CSARVQGETQYF.

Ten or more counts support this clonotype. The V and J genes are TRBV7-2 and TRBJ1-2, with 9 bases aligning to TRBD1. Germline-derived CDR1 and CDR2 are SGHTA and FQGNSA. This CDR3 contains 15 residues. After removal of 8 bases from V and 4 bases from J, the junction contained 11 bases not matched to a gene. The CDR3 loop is CASSQSQGASYGYTF. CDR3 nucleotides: TGTGCCAGCTCACAATCACAGGGGGCTTCCTATGGCTACACCTTC.

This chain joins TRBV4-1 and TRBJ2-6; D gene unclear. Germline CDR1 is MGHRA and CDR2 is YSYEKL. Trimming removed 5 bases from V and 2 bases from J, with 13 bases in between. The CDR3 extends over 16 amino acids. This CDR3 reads CASSASPRTGANVLTF. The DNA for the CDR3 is TGCGCCAGCAGCGCAAGCCCAAGAACTGGGGCCAACGTCCTGACTTTC.

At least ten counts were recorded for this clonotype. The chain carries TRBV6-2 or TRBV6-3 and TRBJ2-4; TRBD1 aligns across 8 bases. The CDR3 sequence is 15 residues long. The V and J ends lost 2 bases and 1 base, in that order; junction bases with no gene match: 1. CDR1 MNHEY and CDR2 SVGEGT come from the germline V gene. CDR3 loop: CASSYQGAAKNIQYF. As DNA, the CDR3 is TGTGCCAGCAGTTACCAGGGGGCTGCCAAAAACATTCAGTACTTC.

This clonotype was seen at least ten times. Written as DNA, the CDR3 is TGTGCCAGCAGTTACTCGGTGTCTTCTGGAAACACCATATATTTT. Translated: CASSYSVSSGNTIYF. V and J are TRBV6-5 and TRBJ1-3; D remains ambiguous. CDR3 length: 15 residues. V lost 0 bases and J 1 base, leaving 7 bases between the germline ends. Germline V gene sequence: CDR1 MNHEY, CDR2 SVGAGI.

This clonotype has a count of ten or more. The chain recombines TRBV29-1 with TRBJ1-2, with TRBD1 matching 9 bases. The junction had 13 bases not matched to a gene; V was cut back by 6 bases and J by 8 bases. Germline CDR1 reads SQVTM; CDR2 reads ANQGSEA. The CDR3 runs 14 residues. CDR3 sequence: CSVLSGWTGAGYTF. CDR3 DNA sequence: TGCAGCGTGCTAAGTGGCTGGACAGGGGCCGGCTACACCTTC.

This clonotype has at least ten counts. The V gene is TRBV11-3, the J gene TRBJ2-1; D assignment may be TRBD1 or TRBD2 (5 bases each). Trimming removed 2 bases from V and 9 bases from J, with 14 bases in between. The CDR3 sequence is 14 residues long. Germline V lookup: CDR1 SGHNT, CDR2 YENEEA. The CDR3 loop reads CASSLMGVESEQFF. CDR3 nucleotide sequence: TGTGCCAGCAGCTTAATGGGGGTCGAGAGTGAGCAGTTCTTC.

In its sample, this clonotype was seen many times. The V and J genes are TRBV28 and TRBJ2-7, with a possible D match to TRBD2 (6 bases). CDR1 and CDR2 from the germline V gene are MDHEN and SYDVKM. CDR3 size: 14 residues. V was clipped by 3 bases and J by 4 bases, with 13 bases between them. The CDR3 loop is CASSLFTGTYEQYF. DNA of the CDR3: TGTGCCAGCAGTTTGTTTACGGGGACTTACGAGCAGTACTTC. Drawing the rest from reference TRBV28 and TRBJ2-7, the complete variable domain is DVKVTQSSRYLVKRTGEKVFLECVQDMDHENMFWYRQDPGLGLRLIYFSYDVKMKEKGDIPEGYSVSREKKERFSLILESASTNQTSMYLCASSLFTGTYEQYFGPGTRLTVT.

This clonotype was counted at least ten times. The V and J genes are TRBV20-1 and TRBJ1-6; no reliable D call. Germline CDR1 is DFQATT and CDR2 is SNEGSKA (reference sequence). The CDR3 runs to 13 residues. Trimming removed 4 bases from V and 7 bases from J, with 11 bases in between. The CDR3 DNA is TGCAGTGCTATCGTCACTGGGAATTCACCCCTCCACTTT. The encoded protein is CSAIVTGNSPLHF.

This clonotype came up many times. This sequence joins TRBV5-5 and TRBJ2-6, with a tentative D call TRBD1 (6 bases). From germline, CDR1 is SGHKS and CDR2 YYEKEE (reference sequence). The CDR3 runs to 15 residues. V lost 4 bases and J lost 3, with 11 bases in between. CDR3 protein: CASSVTGSGANVLTF. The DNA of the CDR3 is TGTGCCAGCAGCGTCACAGGGAGTGGGGCCAACGTCCTGACTTTC.

CDR3 region: CSAPPAGNTGELFF. The CDR3 DNA reads as TGCAGTGCCCCGCCAGCGGGAAACACCGGGGAGCTGTTTTTT. This sequence joins TRBV20-1 and TRBJ2-2, with TRBD2 matching over 7 bases. Trimming removed 6 bases from V and 2 bases from J; junction bases left unmatched: 6. Germline V gene lookup returns CDR1 DFQATT and CDR2 SNEGSKA (reference sequence). The CDR3 totals 14 residues.

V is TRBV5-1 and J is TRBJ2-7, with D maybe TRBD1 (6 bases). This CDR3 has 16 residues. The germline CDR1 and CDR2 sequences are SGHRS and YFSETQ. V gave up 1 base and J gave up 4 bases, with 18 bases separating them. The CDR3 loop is CASSLFRTEDLYEQYF. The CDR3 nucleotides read TGCGCCAGCAGCTTGTTCCGGACAGAGGACCTTTACGAGCAGTACTTC.

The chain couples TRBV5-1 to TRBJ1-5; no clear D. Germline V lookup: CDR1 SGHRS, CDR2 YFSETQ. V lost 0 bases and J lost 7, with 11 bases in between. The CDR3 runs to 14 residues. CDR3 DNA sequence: TGCGCCAGCAGCTTGGGGCAGGCGGGGCAGCCCCAGCATTTT. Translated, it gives CASSLGQAGQPQHF.

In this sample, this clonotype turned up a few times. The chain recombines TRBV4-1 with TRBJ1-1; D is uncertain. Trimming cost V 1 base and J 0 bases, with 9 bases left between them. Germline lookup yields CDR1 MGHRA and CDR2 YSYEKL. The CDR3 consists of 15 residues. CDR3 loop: CASSQVMAVNTEAFF. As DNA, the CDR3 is TGCGCCAGCAGCCAAGTTATGGCTGTGAACACTGAAGCTTTCTTT.

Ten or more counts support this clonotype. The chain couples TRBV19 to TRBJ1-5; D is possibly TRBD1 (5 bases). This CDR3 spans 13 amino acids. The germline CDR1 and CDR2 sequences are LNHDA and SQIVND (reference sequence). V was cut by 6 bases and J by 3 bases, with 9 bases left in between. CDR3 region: CASRDTHNQPQHF. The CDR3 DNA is TGTGCCAGTAGGGACACCCACAATCAGCCCCAGCATTTT.

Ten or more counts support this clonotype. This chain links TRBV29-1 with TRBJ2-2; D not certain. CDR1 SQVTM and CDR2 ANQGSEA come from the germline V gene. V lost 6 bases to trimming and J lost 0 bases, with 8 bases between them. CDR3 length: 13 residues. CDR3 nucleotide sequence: TGCAGCGTCAGGATAACGAACACCGGGGAGCTGTTTTTT. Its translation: CSVRITNTGELFF.

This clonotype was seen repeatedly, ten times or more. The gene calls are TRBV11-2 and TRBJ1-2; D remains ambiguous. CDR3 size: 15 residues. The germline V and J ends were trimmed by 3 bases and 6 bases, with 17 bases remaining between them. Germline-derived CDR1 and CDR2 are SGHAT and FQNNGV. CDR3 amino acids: CASSFPQIRRDGYTF. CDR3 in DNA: TGTGCCAGCAGCTTCCCGCAAATTCGGAGGGATGGCTACACCTTC.

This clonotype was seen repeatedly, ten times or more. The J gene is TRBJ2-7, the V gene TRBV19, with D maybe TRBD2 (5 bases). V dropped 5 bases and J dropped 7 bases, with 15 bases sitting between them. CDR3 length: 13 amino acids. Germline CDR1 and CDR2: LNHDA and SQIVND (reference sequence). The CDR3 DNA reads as TGTGCCAGTAGTCCGGGCCAGCCGGGGGAGCAGTACTTC. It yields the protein CASSPGQPGEQYF.

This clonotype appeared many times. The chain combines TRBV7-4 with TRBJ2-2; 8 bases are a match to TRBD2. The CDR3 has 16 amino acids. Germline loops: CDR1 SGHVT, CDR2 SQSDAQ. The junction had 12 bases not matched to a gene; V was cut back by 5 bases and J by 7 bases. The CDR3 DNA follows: TGTGCCAGCAGCCCCGTGGGTAGCGGGATCGGCGGGGAGCTGTTTTTT. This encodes CASSPVGSGIGGELFF.

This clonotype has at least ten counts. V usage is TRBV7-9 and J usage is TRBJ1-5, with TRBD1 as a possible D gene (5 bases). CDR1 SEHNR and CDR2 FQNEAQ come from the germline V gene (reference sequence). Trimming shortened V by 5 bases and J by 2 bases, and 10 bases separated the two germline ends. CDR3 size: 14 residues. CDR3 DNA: TGTGCCAGCAGCGGCCGGGACCGCAATCAGCCCCAGCATTTT. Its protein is CASSGRDRNQPQHF.

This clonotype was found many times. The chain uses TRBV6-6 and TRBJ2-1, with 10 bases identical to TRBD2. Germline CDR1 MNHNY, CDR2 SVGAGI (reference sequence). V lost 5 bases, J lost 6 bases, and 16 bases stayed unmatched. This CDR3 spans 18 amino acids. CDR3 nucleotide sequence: TGTGCCAGCAGTCCCCAAGGTAGAACTAGCGGGACGGGCAATGAGCAGTTCTTC. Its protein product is CASSPQGRTSGTGNEQFF.